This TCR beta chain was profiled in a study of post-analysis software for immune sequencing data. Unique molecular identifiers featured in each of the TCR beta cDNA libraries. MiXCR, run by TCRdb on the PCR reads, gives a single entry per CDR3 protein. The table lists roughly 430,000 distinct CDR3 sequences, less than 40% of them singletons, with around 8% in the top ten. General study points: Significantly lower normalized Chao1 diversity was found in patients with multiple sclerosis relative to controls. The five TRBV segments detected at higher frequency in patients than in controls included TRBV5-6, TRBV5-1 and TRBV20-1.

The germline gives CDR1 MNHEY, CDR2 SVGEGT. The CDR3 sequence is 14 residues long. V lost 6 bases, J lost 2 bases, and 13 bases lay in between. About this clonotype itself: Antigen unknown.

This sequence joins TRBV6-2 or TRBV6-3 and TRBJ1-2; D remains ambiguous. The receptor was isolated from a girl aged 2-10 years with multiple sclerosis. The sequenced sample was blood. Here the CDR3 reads CASSYGFTNYGYTF. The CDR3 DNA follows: TGTGCCAGCAGCTACGGATTCACCAACTATGGCTACACCTTC.